These T cell receptor beta chains were read from a single sample in a study of T cells in Graves' hyperthyroidism and ophthalmopathy. A single record per CDR3 protein comes from TCRdb applying MiXCR to the multiplex PCR reads. The repertoire includes roughly 660,000 distinct CDR3 sequences, 15% to 20% of them detected once, and 15% to 19% sits in the top ten. The material sequenced was blood. All receptors derive from a man between 45 and 60 years old with Graves' hyperthyroidism. CDR3s leave out the opening cysteine and the closing phenylalanine or tryptophan.

j_call v_call cdr3_aa
TRBJ1-1 TRBV10-1 ASSDEREVRTEAF
TRBJ2-7 TRBV18 AGSGQGISYEQY
TRBJ2-2 TRBV12-3/TRBV12-4 ASINRGYGELF
TRBJ2-7 TRBV2 ASRGFQGAYEQY
TRBJ1-1 TRBV28 ASSLPGTTEAF
TRBJ1-2 TRBV27 ASRGGRGGYGYT
TRBJ1-3 TRBV3-1 ASRKARRDSGNTIY
TRBJ1-1 TRBV4-2 ASSPQGRITEAF
TRBJ2-3 TRBV7-3 ASSLNPSSTDTQY
TRBJ1-5 TRBV20-1 SVGGRGAGLRHYSNQPQH
TRBJ1-1 TRBV27 ASSFLGAVAF
TRBJ2-7 TRBV3-1 ASRQQGASSYEQY
TRBJ2-1 TRBV7-2 ASSLIRLAGAEQF
TRBJ2-7 TRBV5-1 ASSLSGTKLYEQY
TRBJ2-5 TRBV7-3 ASSRSGGAAETQY
TRBJ1-1 TRBV28 ASSPVGRPEAF
TRBJ2-2 TRBV5-6 ASSLEERGVTGELF
TRBJ1-2 TRBV27 ASRMGPNYGYT
TRBJ2-7 TRBV7-2 ASSTGTSGNSEQY
TRBJ2-1 TRBV3-1 ASSQDRQHNYNEQF
TRBJ2-3 TRBV3-1 ASSQELAGPTDTQY
TRBJ2-1 TRBV19 ASSIDTVSSYNEQF
TRBJ2-5 TRBV29-1 SVEDLASYGRETQY
TRBJ1-4 TRBV5-1 ASSQDTYNEKLF
TRBJ2-3 TRBV7-3 ASSLAGAFTDTQY
TRBJ2-3 TRBV24-1 AAQRASGSDTQY
TRBJ2-1 TRBV5-1 ASTLSGQGDYNEQF
TRBJ1-1 TRBV12-3/TRBV12-4 ASSLKLNTEAF
TRBJ2-2 TRBV28 ASSFPLGGRDTGELF
TRBJ1-1 TRBV20-1 SAREGRAGTTEAF
TRBJ1-1 TRBV4-1 ASNLAITGTEAF
TRBJ1-1 TRBV7-9 ASRGSGGSGNTEAF
TRBJ1-3 TRBV12-3/TRBV12-4 ASRGNTIY
TRBJ2-1 TRBV9 ASSSGASGSYEQF
TRBJ2-3 TRBV19 ASSIDRRTDTQY
TRBJ1-5 TRBV9 ASSVDGGSNQPQH
TRBJ1-2 TRBV4-3 ASSQDPTASYYGYT
TRBJ2-1 TRBV11-3 ASSLGWGGGDEQF
TRBJ1-6 TRBV28 ASGVAVYNSPLH
TRBJ2-3 TRBV7-8 ASSSRDQSTDTQY
TRBJ1-2 TRBV28 ASSLTGFSYGYT
TRBJ1-4 TRBV4-3 ASSPTVTTNEKLF
TRBJ1-1 TRBV24-1 ATSDTRQGTTEAF
TRBJ1-2 TRBV9 ASSPGQGSTYGYT
TRBJ2-6 TRBV7-6 ASSPRTGGVSGANVLT
TRBJ2-5 TRBV11-1 ASSGGLSETQY
TRBJ1-4 TRBV7-9 ASSSTRVGSHEKLF